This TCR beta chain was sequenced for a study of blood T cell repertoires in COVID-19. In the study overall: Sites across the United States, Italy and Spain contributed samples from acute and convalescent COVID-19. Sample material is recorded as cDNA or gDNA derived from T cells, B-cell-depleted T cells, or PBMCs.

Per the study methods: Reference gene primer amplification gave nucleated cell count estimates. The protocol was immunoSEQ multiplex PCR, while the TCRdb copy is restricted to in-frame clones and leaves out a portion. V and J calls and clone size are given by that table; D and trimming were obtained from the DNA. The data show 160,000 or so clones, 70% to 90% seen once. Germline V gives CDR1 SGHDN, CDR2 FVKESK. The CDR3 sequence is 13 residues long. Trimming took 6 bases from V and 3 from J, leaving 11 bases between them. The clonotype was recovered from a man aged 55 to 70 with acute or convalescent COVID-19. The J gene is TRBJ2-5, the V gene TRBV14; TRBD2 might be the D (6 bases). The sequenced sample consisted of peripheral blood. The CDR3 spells CASRAWGEETQYF. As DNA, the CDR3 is TGTGCCAGCAGAGCGTGGGGGGAAGAGACCCAGTACTTC.